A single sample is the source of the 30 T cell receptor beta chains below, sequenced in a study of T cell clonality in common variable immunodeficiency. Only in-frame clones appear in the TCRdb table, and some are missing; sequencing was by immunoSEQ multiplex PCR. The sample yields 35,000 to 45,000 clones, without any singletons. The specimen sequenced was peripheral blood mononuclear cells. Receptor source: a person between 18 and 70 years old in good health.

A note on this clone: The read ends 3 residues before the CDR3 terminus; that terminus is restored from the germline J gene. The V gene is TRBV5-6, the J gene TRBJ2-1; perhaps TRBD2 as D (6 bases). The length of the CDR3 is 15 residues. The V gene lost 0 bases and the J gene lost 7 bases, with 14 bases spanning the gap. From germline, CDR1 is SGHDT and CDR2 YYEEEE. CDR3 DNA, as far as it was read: TGTGCCAGCAGCTTGGTAGGGACTCCAGAGAATGAG. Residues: CASSLVGTPENE. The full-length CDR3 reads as CASSLVGTPENEQFF.

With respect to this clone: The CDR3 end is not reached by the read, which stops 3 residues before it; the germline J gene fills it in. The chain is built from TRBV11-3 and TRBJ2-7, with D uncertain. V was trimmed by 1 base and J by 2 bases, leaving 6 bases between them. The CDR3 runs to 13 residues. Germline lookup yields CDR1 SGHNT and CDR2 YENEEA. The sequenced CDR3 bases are TGTGCCAGCAGCTTAGGTAGTACCTACGAG. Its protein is CASSLGSTYE. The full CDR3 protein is CASSLGSTYEQYF.

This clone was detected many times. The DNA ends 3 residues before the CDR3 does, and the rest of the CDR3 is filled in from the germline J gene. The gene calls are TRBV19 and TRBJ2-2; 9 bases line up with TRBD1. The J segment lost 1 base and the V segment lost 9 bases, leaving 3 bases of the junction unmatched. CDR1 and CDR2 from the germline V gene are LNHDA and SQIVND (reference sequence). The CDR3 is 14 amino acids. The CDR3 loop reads CASQGQGNTGELFF. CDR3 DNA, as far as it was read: TGTGCCAGCCAGGGACAGGGGAACACCGGGGAG.

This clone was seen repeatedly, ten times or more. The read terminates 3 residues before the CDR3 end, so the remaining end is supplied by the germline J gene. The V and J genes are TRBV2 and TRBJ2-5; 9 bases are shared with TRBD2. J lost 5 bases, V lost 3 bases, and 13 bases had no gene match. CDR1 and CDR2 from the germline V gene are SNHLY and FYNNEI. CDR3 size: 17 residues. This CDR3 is CASSDPSVLAGIETQYF. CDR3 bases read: TGTGCCAGCAGTGATCCTAGCGTTCTAGCGGGGATCGAGACC.

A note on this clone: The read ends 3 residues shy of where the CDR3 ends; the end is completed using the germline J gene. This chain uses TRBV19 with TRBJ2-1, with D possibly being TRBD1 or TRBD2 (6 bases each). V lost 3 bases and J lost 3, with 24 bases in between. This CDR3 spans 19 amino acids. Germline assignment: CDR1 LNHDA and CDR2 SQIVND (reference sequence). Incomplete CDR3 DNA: TGTGCCAGTAGTATCCGGCTCCGGATGGAGGGGGAGAGCTACAATGAG. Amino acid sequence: CASSIRLRMEGESYNE. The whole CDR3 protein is CASSIRLRMEGESYNEQFF.

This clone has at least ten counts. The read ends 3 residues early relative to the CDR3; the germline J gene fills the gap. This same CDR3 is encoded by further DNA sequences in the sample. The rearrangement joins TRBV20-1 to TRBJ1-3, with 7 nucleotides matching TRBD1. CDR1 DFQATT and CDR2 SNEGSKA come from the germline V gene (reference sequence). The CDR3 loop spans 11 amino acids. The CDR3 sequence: CSAAQGETIYF. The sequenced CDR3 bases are TGCAGTGCTGCTCAGGGGGAGACA.

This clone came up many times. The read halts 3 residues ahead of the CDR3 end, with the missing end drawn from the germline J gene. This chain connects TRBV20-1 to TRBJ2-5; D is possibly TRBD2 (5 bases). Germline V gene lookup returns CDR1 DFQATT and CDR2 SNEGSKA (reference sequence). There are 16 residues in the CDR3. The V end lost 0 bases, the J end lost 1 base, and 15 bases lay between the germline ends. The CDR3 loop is CSARDGVARIQETQYF. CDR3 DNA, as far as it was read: TGCAGTGCTAGAGATGGAGTAGCGAGGATCCAAGAGACC.

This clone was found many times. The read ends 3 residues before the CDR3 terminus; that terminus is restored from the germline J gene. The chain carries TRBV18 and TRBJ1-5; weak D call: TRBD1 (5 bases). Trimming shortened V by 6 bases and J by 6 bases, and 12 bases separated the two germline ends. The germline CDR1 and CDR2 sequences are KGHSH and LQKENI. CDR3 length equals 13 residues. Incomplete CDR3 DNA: TGTGCCAGCTCTCCCCAGGGAAGTCAGCCC. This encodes CASSPQGSQP. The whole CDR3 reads CASSPQGSQPQHF.

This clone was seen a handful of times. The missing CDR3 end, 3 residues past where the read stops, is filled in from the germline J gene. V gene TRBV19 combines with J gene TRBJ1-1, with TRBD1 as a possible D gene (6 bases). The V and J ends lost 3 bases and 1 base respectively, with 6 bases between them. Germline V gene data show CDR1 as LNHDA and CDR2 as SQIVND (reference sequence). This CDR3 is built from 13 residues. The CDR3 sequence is CASSIRGNTEAFF. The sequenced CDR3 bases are TGTGCCAGTAGTATCAGGGGGAACACTGAA.

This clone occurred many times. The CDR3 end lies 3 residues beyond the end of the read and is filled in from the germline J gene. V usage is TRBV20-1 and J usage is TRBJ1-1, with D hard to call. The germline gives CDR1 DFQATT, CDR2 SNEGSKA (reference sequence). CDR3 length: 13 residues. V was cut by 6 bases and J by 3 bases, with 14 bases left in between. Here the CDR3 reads CSATGVRDTEAFF. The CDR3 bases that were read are TGCAGTGCGACCGGAGTTAGGGACACTGAA.

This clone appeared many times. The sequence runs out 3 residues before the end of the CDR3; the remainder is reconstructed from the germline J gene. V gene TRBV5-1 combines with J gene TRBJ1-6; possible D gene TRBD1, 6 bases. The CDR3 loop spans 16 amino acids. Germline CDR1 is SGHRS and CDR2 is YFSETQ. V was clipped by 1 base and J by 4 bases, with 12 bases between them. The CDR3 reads CASSLSPGAYNSPLHF. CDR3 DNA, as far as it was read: TGCGCCAGCAGCTTGTCTCCAGGGGCTTATAATTCACCC.

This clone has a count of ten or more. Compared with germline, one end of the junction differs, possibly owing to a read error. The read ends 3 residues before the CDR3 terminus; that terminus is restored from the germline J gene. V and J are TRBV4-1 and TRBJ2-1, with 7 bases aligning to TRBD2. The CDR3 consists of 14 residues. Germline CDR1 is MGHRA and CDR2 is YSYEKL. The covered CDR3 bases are TGCACCAGCCCGCGGGGCACTCCGGGGGGTGAG. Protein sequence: CTSPRGTPGGE. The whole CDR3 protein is CTSPRGTPGGEQFF.

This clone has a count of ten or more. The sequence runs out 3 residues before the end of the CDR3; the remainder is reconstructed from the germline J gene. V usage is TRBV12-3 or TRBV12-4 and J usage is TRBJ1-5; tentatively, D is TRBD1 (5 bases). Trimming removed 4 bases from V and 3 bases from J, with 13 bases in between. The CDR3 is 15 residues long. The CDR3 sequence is CASSSPYGANQPQHF. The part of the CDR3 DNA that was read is TGTGCCAGCAGTTCTCCGTATGGGGCCAATCAGCCC.

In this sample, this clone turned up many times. The CDR3 sequence: CASSEAPGQGNTIYF. The covered CDR3 bases are TGTGCCAGCAGTGAAGCGCCGGGACAGGGAAACACC. The chain links TRBV6-1 to TRBJ1-3; 7 positions agree with TRBD1. With the read ending 3 residues before the CDR3 end, the germline J gene is used to fill in that end. The junction had 3 bases not matched to a gene; V was cut back by 0 bases and J by 4 bases. CDR1 and CDR2 (germline): MNHNS, SASEGT. The CDR3 consists of 15 residues.

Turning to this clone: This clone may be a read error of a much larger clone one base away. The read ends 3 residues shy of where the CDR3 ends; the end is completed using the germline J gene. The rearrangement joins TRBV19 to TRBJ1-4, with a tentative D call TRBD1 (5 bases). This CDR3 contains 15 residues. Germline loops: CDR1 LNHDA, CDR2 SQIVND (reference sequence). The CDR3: CASSIQDSGANVLFF. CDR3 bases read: TGTGCCAGTAGTATTCAGGATTCTGGGGCCAACGTA.

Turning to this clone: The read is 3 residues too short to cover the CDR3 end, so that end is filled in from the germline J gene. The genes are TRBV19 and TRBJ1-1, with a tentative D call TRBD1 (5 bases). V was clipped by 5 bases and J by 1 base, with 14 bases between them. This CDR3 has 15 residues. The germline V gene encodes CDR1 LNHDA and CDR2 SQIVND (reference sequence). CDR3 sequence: CASSPWDLANTEAFF. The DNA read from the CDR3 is TGTGCCAGTAGTCCATGGGACTTGGCGAACACTGAA.

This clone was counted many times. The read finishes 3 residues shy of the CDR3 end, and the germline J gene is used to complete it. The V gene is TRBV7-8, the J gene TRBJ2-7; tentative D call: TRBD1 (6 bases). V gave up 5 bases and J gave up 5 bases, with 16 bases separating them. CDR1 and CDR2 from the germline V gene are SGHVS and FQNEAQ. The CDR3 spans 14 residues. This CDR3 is CASSDRDKVHEQYF. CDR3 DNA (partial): TGTGCCAGCAGCGACCGGGACAAGGTACACGAG.

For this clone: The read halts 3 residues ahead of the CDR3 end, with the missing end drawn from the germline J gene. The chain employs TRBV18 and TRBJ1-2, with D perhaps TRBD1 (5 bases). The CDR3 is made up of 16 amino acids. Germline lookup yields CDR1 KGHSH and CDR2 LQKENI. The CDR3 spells CASSPRSSGGSHDYTF. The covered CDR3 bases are TGTGCCAGCTCACCAAGATCTAGCGGGGGGTCCCACGAC.

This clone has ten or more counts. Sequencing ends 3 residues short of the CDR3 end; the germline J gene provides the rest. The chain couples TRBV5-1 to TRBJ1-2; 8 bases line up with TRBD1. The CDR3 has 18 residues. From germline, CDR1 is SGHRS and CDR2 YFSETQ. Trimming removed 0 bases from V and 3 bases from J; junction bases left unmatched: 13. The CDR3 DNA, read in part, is TGCGCCAGCAGCTTGGCCGGACAGGGAAGTATTCGCGACTATGGC. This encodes CASSLAGQGSIRDYG. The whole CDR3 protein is CASSLAGQGSIRDYGYTF.

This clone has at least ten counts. The CDR3 reads CASSPRVRDEQFF. CDR3 DNA (partial): TGTGCCAGCAGCCCCAGGGTCCGGGATGAG. J is TRBJ2-1 and V is TRBV11-2; possibly TRBD1 for D (5 bases). The read stops 3 residues short of the end of the CDR3; the missing end is completed from the germline J gene. Per the germline V gene, CDR1 is SGHAT and CDR2 is FQNNGV. V was pared by 5 bases and J by 8 bases, with 13 bases between. This CDR3 has 13 amino acids.

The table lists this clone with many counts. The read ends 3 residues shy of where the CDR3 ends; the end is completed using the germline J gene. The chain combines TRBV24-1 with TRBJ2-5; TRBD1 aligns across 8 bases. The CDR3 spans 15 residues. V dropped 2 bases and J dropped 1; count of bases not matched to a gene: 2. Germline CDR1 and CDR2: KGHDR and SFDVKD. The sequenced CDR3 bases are TGTGCCACCAGTGATTGGACAGGGTTCCAAGAGACC. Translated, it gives CATSDWTGFQET. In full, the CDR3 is CATSDWTGFQETQYF.

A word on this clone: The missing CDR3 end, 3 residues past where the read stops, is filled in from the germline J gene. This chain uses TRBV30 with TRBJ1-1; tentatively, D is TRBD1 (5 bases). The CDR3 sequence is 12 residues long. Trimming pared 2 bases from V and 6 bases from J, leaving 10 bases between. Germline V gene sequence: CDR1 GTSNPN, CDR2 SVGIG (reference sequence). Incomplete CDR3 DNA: TGTGCCTGGAGTCAGGGAAGCGCTGAA. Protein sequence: CAWSQGSAE. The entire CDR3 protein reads CAWSQGSAEAFF.

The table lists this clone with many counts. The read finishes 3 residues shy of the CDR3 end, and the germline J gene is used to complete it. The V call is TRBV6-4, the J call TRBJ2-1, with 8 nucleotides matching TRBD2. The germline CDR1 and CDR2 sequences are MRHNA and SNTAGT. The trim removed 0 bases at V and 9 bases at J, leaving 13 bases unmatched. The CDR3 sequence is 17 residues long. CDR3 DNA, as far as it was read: TGTGCCAGCAGTGACTCTCGGTCGGCGGGAGGAGTTGGTGAG. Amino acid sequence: CASSDSRSAGGVGE. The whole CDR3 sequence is CASSDSRSAGGVGEQFF.

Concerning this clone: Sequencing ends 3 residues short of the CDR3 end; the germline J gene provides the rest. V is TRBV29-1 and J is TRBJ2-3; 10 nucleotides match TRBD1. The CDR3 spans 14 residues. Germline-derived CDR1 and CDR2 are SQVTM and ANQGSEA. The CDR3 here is CSVVTGGLNQPQYF. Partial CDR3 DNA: TGCAGCGTGGTGACAGGGGGCCTAAATCAGCCG.

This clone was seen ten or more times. The part of the CDR3 DNA that was read is TGCGCCAGCAGCTCCAACTATGACGTATCTAACTATGGC. It codes for CASSSNYDVSNYG. The CDR3 reads in full as CASSSNYDVSNYGYTF. V gene TRBV5-1 combines with J gene TRBJ1-2; no definite D call. With the read ending 3 residues before the CDR3 end, the germline J gene is used to fill in that end. V lost 3 bases and J 0 bases, leaving 15 bases between the germline ends. The CDR3 totals 16 residues. Germline V gives CDR1 SGHRS, CDR2 YFSETQ.

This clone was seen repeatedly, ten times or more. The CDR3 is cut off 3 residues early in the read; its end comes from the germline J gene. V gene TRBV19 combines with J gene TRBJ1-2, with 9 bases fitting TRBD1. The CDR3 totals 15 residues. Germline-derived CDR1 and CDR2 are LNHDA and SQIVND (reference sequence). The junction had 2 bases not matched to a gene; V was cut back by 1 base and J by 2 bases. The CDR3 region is CASSIVGTGNYGYTF. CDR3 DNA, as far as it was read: TGTGCCAGTAGTATAGTTGGGACAGGGAACTATGGC.

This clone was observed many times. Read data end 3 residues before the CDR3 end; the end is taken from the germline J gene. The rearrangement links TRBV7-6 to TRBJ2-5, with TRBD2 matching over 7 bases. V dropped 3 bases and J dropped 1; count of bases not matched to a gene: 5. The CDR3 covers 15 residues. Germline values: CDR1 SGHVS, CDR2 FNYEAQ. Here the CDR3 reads CASSFWGGVQETQYF. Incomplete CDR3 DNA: TGTGCCAGCAGCTTCTGGGGGGGAGTCCAAGAGACC.

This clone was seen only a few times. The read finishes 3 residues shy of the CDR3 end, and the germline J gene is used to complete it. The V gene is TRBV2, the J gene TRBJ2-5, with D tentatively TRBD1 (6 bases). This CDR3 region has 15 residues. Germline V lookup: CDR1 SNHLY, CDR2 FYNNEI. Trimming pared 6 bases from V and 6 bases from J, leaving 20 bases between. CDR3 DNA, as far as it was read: TGTGCCAGCAGCCTTCAGACGACAGGAGGCCAGACC. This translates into CASSLQTTGGQT. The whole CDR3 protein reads CASSLQTTGGQTQYF.

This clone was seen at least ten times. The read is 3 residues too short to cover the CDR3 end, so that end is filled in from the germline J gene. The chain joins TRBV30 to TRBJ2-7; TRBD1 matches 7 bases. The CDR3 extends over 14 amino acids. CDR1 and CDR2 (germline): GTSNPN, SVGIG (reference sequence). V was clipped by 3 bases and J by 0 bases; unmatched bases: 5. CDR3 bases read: TGTGCCTGGAGCTTCGGGACAGACTCCTACGAG. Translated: CAWSFGTDSYE. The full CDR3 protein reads CAWSFGTDSYEQYF.

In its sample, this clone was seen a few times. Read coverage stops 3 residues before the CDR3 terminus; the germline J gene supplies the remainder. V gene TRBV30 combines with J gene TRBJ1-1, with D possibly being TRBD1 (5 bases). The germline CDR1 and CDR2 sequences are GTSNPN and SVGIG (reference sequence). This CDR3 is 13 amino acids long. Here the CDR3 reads CAWNLRGVRGAFF. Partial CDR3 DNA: TGTGCCTGGAACCTACGGGGGGTCCGCGGA. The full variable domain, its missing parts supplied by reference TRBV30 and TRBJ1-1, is SQTIHQWPATLVQPVGSPLSLECTVEGTSNPNLYWYRQAAGRGLQLLFYSVGIGQISSEVPQNLSASRPQDRQFILSSKKLLLSDSGFYLCAWNLRGVRGAFFGQGTRLTVV.